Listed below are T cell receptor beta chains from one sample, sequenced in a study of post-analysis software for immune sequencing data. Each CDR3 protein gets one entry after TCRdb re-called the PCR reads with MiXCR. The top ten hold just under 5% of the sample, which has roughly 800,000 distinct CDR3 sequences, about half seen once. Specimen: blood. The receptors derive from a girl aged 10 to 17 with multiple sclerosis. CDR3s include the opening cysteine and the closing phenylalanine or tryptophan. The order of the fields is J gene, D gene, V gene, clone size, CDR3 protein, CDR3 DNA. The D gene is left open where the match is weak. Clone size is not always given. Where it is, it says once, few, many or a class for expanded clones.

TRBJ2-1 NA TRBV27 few CASKRDRTIYNEQFF TGTGCCAGCAAGCGGGACAGAACTATTTACAATGAGCAGTTCTTC
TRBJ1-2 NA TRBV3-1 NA CASSRNNDPNYGYTF TGTGCCAGCAGCCGGAATAACGACCCCAACTATGGCTACACCTTC
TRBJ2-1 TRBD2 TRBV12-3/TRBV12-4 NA CASSSGTSGSSYNEQFF TGTGCCAGCAGTTCCGGGACTAGCGGGAGCTCCTACAATGAGCAGTTCTTC
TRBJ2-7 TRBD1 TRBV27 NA CASRGRGPYEQYF TGTGCCAGCAGGGGCAGGGGGCCCTACGAGCAGTACTTC
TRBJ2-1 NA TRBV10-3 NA CAISGPGSEGLRNEQFF TGTGCCATCAGTGGCCCCGGCTCAGAAGGGTTGAGGAATGAGCAGTTCTTC
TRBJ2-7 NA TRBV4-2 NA CASSQDPTSSHEQYF TGTGCCAGCAGCCAAGATCCCACTAGTAGCCACGAGCAGTACTTC
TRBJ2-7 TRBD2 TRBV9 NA CASSPGTSGPYGQYF TGTGCCAGCAGCCCCGGGACTAGCGGACCCTACGGGCAGTACTTC
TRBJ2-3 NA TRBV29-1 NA CSVEEVSGNADTQYF TGCAGCGTTGAAGAGGTTAGCGGCAACGCAGATACGCAGTATTTT
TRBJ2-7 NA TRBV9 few CASSVADSSYEQYF TGTGCCAGCAGCGTAGCGGATAGCTCCTACGAGCAGTACTTC
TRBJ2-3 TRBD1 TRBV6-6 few CASSTLGQDNTDTQYF TGTGCCAGCAGTACGCTGGGACAGGACAACACAGATACGCAGTATTTT
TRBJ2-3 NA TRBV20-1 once CSASDQNTQYF TGCAGTGCTAGCGACCAAAATACGCAGTATTTT
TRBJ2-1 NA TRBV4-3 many CASSQGATHNEQFF TGCGCCAGCAGCCAAGGGGCCACTCACAATGAGCAGTTCTTC
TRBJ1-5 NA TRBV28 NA CASSFGIGSPNQPQHF TGTGCCAGCAGTTTTGGGATCGGGTCACCCAATCAGCCCCAGCATTTT
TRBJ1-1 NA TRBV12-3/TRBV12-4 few CASSPVGGNTEAFF TGTGCCAGCAGCCCCGTCGGGGGGAACACTGAAGCTTTCTTT
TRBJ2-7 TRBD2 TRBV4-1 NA CASSQGTSGHYEQYF TGCGCCAGCAGCCAAGGGACTAGCGGACACTACGAGCAGTACTTC
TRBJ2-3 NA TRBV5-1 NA CASSLPRVSTDTQYF TGCGCCAGCAGCCTTCCCAGGGTTAGCACAGATACGCAGTATTTT
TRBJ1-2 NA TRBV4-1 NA CASSQEEWVLSPFHYTF TGCGCCAGCAGCCAAGAAGAGTGGGTGTTGTCCCCTTTCCACTACACCTTC
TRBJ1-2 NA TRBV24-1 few CATSAQRGPTYGYTF TGTGCCACCAGTGCTCAGAGAGGACCCACTTATGGCTACACCTTC
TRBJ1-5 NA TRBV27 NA CASRPTQGIWDQPQHF TGTGCCAGCAGACCTACTCAGGGCATCTGGGATCAGCCCCAGCATTTT
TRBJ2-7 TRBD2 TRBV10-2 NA CASSEYLAGDPYERYF TGCGCCAGCAGTGAGTATCTAGCGGGAGACCCCTACGAGCGGTACTTC
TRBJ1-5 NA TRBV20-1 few CSARPPQHF TGCAGTGCTAGACCCCCCCAGCATTTT
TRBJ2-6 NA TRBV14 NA CASSQVEGETRSGANVLTF TGTGCCAGCAGCCAAGTGGAAGGGGAAACAAGATCCGGGGCCAACGTCCTGACTTTC
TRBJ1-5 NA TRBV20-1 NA CSASRGDGNQPQHF TGCAGTGCTAGTCGCGGGGATGGCAATCAGCCCCAGCATTTT
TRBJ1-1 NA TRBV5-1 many CASSWGDTEAFF TGCGCCAGCAGCTGGGGGGACACTGAAGCTTTCTTT
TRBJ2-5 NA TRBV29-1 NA CSVETGAETQYF TGCAGCGTGGAAACAGGTGCGGAGACCCAGTACTTC
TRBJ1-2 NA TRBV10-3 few CAISEFRTFYGYTF TGTGCCATCAGTGAGTTCAGGACCTTCTATGGCTACACCTTC
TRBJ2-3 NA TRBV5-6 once CASSSDGNPKDTQYF TGTGCCAGCAGCTCGGACGGTAACCCGAAGGATACGCAGTATTTT
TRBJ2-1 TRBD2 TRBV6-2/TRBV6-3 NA CASSSLTSGRNNEQFF TGTGCCAGCAGTTCGCTCACTAGCGGGAGGAACAATGAGCAGTTCTTC
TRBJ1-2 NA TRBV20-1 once CSAARQGGGYTF TGCAGTGCCGCCCGGCAGGGAGGAGGCTACACCTTC
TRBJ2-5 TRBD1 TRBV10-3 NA CAIRGQGASETQYF TGTGCCATCAGAGGACAGGGGGCGAGTGAGACCCAGTACTTC
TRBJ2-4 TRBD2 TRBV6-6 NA CASSSSGSGAKNIQYF TGTGCCAGCAGCTCCAGCGGGAGCGGAGCCAAAAACATTCAGTACTTC
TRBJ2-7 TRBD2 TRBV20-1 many CSAESGTSGIDEQYF TGCAGTGCAGAGTCCGGGACTAGCGGGATCGACGAGCAGTACTTC
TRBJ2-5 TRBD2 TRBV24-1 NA CATSDRPAREGRETQYF TGTGCCACCAGTGACCGCCCGGCGAGGGAGGGCCGCGAGACCCAGTACTTC
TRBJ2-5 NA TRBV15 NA CATSGIVPREQYF TGTGCCACCAGCGGTATTGTCCCTCGAGAGCAGTACTTC
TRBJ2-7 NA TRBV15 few CATSRDVGYEQYF TGTGCCACCAGCAGAGATGTAGGCTACGAGCAGTACTTC
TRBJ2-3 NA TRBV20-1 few CSARFRDTQYF TGCAGTGCTAGATTTAGGGATACGCAGTATTTT
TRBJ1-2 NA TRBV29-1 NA CSVDGQSNYGYTF TGCAGCGTTGATGGCCAGTCTAACTATGGCTACACCTTC
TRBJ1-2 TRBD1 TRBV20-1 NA CSAPTFLWDSYGYTF TGCAGTGCTCCGACTTTTCTATGGGACAGTTATGGCTACACCTTC
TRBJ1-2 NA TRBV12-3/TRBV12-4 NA CASSPETEKNYGCTF TGTGCCAGCAGTCCTGAGACAGAGAAAAACTATGGCTGCACCTTC
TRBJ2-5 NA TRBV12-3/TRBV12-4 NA CASREGTDQETQYF TGTGCCAGCAGGGAGGGGACGGATCAAGAGACCCAGTACTTC
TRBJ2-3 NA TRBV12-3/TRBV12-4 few CASRNARGTDTQYF TGTGCCAGCAGGAACGCCCGAGGTACAGATACGCAGTATTTT
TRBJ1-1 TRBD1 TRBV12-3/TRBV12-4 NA CASSGTGGFTEAFF TGTGCCAGCAGTGGCACAGGGGGCTTCACTGAAGCTTTCTTT
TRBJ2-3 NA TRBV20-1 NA CSASYLSTDTQYF TGCAGTGCTAGTTACCTAAGCACAGATACGCAGTATTTT
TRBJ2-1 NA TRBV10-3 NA CAIKNEGAHNEQFF TGTGCCATCAAAAACGAAGGTGCCCACAATGAGCAGTTCTTC
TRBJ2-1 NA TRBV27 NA CASSPRPLVKGNEQFF TGTGCCAGCAGTCCAAGACCCTTAGTGAAGGGAAATGAGCAGTTCTTC
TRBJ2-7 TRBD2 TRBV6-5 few CASSPPTRREVQYF TGTGCCAGCAGTCCCCCGACCCGACGGGAGGTGCAGTACTTC
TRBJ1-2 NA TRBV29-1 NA CSALGGPANYGYTF TGCAGCGCCCTGGGGGGACCCGCTAACTATGGCTACACCTTC
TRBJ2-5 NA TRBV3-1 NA CASSQGARRETQYF TGTGCCAGCAGCCAAGGGGCTAGAAGGGAGACCCAGTACTTC
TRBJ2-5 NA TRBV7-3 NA CASSRLASGETQYF TGTGCCAGCAGCCGCCTAGCGTCGGGGGAGACCCAGTACTTC
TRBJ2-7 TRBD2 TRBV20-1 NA CSARVGAGGLAYEQYF TGCAGTGCTAGAGTAGGAGCGGGAGGGCTGGCCTACGAGCAGTACTTC
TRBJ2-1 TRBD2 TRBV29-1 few CSAVGAGGYNEQFF TGCAGCGCCGTCGGTGCGGGGGGATACAATGAGCAGTTCTTC
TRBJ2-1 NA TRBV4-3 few CASSQGTERYNEQFF TGCGCCAGCAGCCAAGGGACGGAGAGATACAATGAGCAGTTCTTC
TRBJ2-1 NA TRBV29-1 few CSVDQLADEQFF TGCAGCGTTGACCAACTAGCAGATGAGCAGTTCTTC
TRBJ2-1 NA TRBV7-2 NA CASSRLAGYLRNEQFF TGTGCCAGCAGCCGGCTAGCAGGCTACCTCCGCAATGAGCAGTTCTTC
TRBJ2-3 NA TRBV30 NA CAWSVQVDTDTQYF TGTGCCTGGAGTGTACAAGTGGACACAGATACGCAGTATTTT
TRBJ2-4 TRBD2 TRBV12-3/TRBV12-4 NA CASSPGLGVWAKNIQYF TGTGCCAGCAGTCCCGGACTAGGGGTTTGGGCCAAAAACATTCAGTACTTC
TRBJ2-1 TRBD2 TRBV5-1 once CASRPSGTSAHNEQFF TGCGCCAGCCGCCCCTCTGGGACTAGCGCCCACAATGAGCAGTTCTTC
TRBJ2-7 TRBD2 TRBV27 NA CATRLAGVRVYEQYF TGTGCCACTAGACTAGCGGGGGTCCGGGTCTACGAGCAGTACTTC
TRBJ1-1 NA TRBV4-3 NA CASSQATEDTEAFF TGCGCCAGCAGCCAAGCCACCGAGGACACTGAAGCTTTCTTT